One T cell receptor (beta chain) is described in this entry. No cognate antigen has been identified for it. There are no base qualities to consult, and no much larger clone falls within one base. The data were obtained in a study of cytomegalovirus exposure and HLA in healthy donors (TCRdb year 2017). Regarding the complete study: An earlier analysis of several hundred of the donors reported 250 to 350 Gb of sequence data and some 120 million unique TCR beta sequences from about 179 million T cells. Among some 400 genotyped donors of the cohort, an average of approximately 220,000 unique TCR beta nucleotide sequences was sequenced per donor, of which about 20% were non-productive. Four or five DR-DQ haplotypes were treated as single units for association and clustering because of strong linkage in the cohort. Donor age, sex, ethnicity and CMV serostatus were compiled together with the repertoire data. Typing coverage varied by locus: 629-630 donors for A, B, C, DRB1 and DQB1; some 520 for DQA1; approximately 570 for DPA1; roughly 450 for DPB1. The study used immunosequencing to profile the T cell repertoires of some 600 subjects and linked those repertoires to cytomegalovirus serostatus. The study combined high-throughput TCR immunosequencing, statistical association of individual TCRs with disease status, and machine learning to predict cytomegalovirus infection status. Class I and class II HLA loci were covered by the typing at four-digit resolution. Of the roughly 400 genotyped donors, roughly 76% were placed in the genetic ancestry cluster associated with self-reported Caucasian donors. A later genetic analysis used genome-wide SNP genotypes for about 60% of the 666 donors, treating that subset as a discovery cohort. Every repertoire in the discovery cohort had been generated on one and the same sequencing platform. The study was designed to test whether signatures of past pathogen exposure could be identified by cataloging public T cell receptors. A later analysis re-examined previously published TCR beta repertoires from roughly 720 donors and added high-resolution HLA genotyping to investigate patterns of TCR occurrence. In an earlier analysis of roughly 540 of the donors, high-throughput TCR beta sequencing was used to judge whether each TCR beta V gene segment behaved as functional or pseudogenic. An early release covering approximately 600 HLA-typed donors comprised approximately 290 gigabases of sequencing data and around 80 million unique TCR sequences. Along with the roughly 670-subject first cohort, a separate validation cohort of roughly 110 different subjects was used. Rather than drawing on any new phenotypic data, the later analysis identified candidate immune exposures from TCR beta sequences and the way those sequences occurred across donors.

Beyond this particular receptor, the publication reports: Three of the identified cytomegalovirus-associated TCR beta chains were confirmed in vitro to be specific for cytomegalovirus antigens. Because HLA typing was missing for some donors at each locus, association tests included only the typed subset. The classifier was reported to diagnose cytomegalovirus status with high specificity and sensitivity in both the original cohort and the validation cohort. The cohort was sequenced for TCR beta chains only, and without alpha or paired-chain data the features that could be detected were limited. For the cohort, immune exposure information was limited to CMV serostatus. In a later analysis, TCR association rates were found to vary across HLA loci, with the most associated TCRs seen for DRB1 alleles and the fewest for HLA-C alleles. Because counts were too low, roughly 17 rarely observed V segments, including chromosome 9 orphons, were left out of the earlier analysis of 587 of the donors. In a later analysis, HLA-associated TCR beta chains were found to be more clonally expanded and to have lower generation probabilities than equally common non-associated chains. Correlated functional status among segregating V segments might reflect linkage disequilibrium, but an unknown experimental factor could not be ruled out. Most TCR sequences were observed very rarely across donors, whereas some public TCRs were present in many individuals. A further reported finding was that TCR beta sequences accurately predicted the HLA-A and HLA-B alleles for most subjects in the first cohort. The presence/absence analyses assumed that sequencing depth was roughly uniform across donors, and that assumption may not be true. An earlier analysis of some 590 of the donors showed that most TCR beta V segments appeared in productive rearrangements either about 87% or about 30% of the time, which broadly matched IMGT annotations. A total of roughly 160 TCR beta chains were listed by the study as associated with cytomegalovirus. Some IMGT-functional V segments, including TRBV6-2 and TRBV6-3, could not be told apart with the 87-base-pair reads, so those segments were excluded. Assigning TCR associations to individual alleles was difficult when HLA alleles, especially DR and DQ, strongly co-occurred. The sequencing pipeline was judged likely to have produced a cluster of highly shared sequence variants as a technical artifact. According to a later analysis, most CMV-associated TCR beta chains appeared to be HLA-restricted, and the HLA associations seemed to be driven largely by CMV exposure. In a later analysis, several top co-occurrence clusters were reported to appear linked to parvovirus B19, influenza, CMV and Epstein-Barr virus. An association between a missense DCLRE1C variant and V-gene and J-gene trimming of TCR beta chains was found in a later genetic analysis and replicated in an independent cohort. Specific HLA alleles were associated with 18,000 or so TCR beta sequences at a false discovery rate of 0.05 in a later analysis. In a later genetic analysis, fewer N-insertions in productive TCRs were reported among donors in an Asian-associated ancestry cluster than the roughly 670-donor mean. It was suggested by the authors that the approach could potentially be generalized to other disease states and immunological phenotypes.

V sheds 0 bases and J sheds 8 bases, leaving 4 bases between their ends. The CDR1 and CDR2 encoded by the germline V gene (reference sequence) are MNHNY and SVGAGI. The CDR3 runs 12 residues from the cysteine to the phenylalanine. CDR3 DNA only is kept here, 36 bases in frame from base 1. In total, roughly 710 healthy bone marrow donors made up the cohort. All cohort members were sampled while nominally healthy, although unrecorded immune exposures were likely present. The donor tested CMV seropositive and was one of the 289 seropositive cohort members. Each donor provided a peripheral blood sample, and peripheral blood mononuclear cells were used for TCR beta sequencing. The Qiagen DNeasy Blood Extraction Kit was used to extract genomic DNA from the blood cell samples. Libraries came from the immunoSEQ multiplex PCR assay. A mixture of 60 forward primers for TCR Vbeta segments and 13 reverse primers for TCR Jbeta segments was used in the multiplex PCR. A multiplex PCR assay on genomic DNA amplified the CDR3 region of rearranged TCR beta genes. On the Illumina HiSeq System, the amplified TCR beta libraries were sequenced as 87-base-pair reads. As for the original processing: A later analysis counted about 80 million unique TCR beta chains across the 690 or so repertoires, and some 11 million of these chains were shared by at least two donors. Raw reads were error-corrected and collapsed into unique sequences by a nearest-neighbor algorithm in which closely related sequences were merged to remove PCR and sequencing errors. CDR3 sequences were aligned to IMGT reference sequences to assign V, D and J gene segments. Each retained sequence needed at least a six-nucleotide match to both a V gene segment and a J gene segment. Rearrangements were classified as productive when the CDR3 lacked stop codons and remained in frame with V and J, and all other rearrangements were classified as non-productive. CDR3 was defined according to IMGT convention as the region running from the second conserved V-encoded cysteine to the conserved J-encoded phenylalanine. Sequences without an unambiguous match to a single V gene segment were excluded from the earlier analysis of about 600 of the donors. In an earlier analysis of several hundred of the donors, V segments were called functional above 56.7% productive rearrangements and were called segregating when the between-donor standard deviation exceeded 5%. A statistical classification framework was built for diagnosing cytomegalovirus status from the catalog of TCR beta chain sequences. In a later analysis, TCR nucleotide sequences were compared against IMGT/GENE-DB human TR gene sequences so that V and J genes could be assigned. In a later analysis, CDR3 sequences and most-parsimonious VDJ recombination scenarios were assigned using the TCRdist pipeline. In a later analysis, each TCR beta chain was defined by its CDR3 amino acid sequence together with its V-gene family, and reads lacking a unique V-gene family were excluded. As a way to deal with suspected cross-contamination and a sequencing artifact, a later analysis dropped under 600 nucleotide sequences that were highly shared and had low generation probability. In a later analysis, a clonal expansion index for each public chain was calculated from normalized within-repertoire ranks of inferred template counts. In a later analysis, generation probabilities were computed with a VDJ recombination model fitted to out-of-frame rearrangements, and the resulting probabilities were checked against IGoR. A later analysis scored TCR-TCR, TCR-HLA and TCR-CMV co-occurrence with hypergeometric tests, applying a repertoire-size bias correction to TCR pairs. False discovery rates were estimated in a later analysis by permuting HLA or CMV assignments 20 times. A later analysis grouped co-occurring TCRs with DBSCAN, adding TCRdist sequence similarity when clustering within HLA-allele-positive subsets. For co-occurrence clustering, repertoires with fewer than 30,000 or more than 120,000 public chains were excluded, along with five repertoires with anomalous nucleotide sharing. Here the immuneACCESS table is served through TCRdb, limited to in-frame sequences with V and J called. Missing clones are a known gap in these copies; in checked studies unresolved V genes cover under half, and the rest lacks a known reason. That table furnishes V, J and clone size, whereas the DNA furnished D and trimming. The sample records about 82,000 clones, 80% to 90% of which are singletons. The ten most abundant clones make up approximately 17% of the sample.

This TCR came from a man in his 70s in good health and CMV-seropositive. The V and J genes are TRBV6-6 and TRBJ1-4, with the identity of the D gene unclear. Material: PBMCs. The DNA sequence is as follows: TGTGCCAGCAGTTACTCTCTGGAAAAACTGTTTTTT. Its protein is CASSYSLEKLFF.